Listed here are 22 T cell receptor beta chains from one sample, sequenced in a study of cytomegalovirus exposure and HLA in healthy donors. PCR was performed using 60 Vbeta and 13 Jbeta primers. Assay: immunoSEQ multiplex PCR; the TCRdb copy retains only in-frame clones and omits some. The table has about 170,000 clones, approximately 70% seen once. The sequencing input was PBMCs. The receptors were gathered from a man aged 40-55 years in good health and CMV-seropositive.

This chain links TRBV19 with TRBJ2-7; D gene uncertain. CDR3 length: 14 residues. The germline CDR1 and CDR2 sequences are LNHDA and SQIVND (reference sequence). Trimming removed 1 base at V and 3 bases at J, with 10 bases between. CDR3 sequence reads: CASSIVPGNYEQYF. The CDR3 nucleotides read TGTGCCAGTAGTATAGTTCCAGGAAACTACGAGCAGTACTTC.

The count of this clone is one. J is TRBJ2-1 and V is TRBV5-1, with TRBD1 matching over 7 bases. Germline V gene lookup returns CDR1 SGHRS and CDR2 YFSETQ. This CDR3 spans 15 amino acids. V lost 4 bases, J lost 3 bases, and 7 bases stayed unmatched. The CDR3 protein is CASSEQGVDYNEQFF. The CDR3 DNA reads as TGCGCCAGCAGCGAGCAGGGGGTAGACTACAATGAGCAGTTCTTC.

This sequence joins TRBV7-2 and TRBJ2-7, with TRBD1 matching over 10 bases. CDR1 is SGHTA and CDR2 is FQGNSA in the germline V gene. Trimming took 5 bases from V and 5 from J; bases not matched to a gene: 3. The CDR3 is 13 amino acids. The CDR3 sequence: CASSRQGADEQYF. CDR3 nucleotide sequence: TGTGCCAGCAGCCGACAGGGGGCGGACGAGCAGTACTTC.

The rearrangement joins TRBV5-6 to TRBJ2-3, with unresolved D. V dropped 4 bases and J dropped 6 bases, with 12 bases sitting between them. CDR1 is SGHDT, CDR2 YYEEEE, per germline. The CDR3 loop spans 13 amino acids. In nucleotides, the CDR3 is TGTGCCAGCAGCCTTCAGGTGGTGGATACGCAGTATTTT. This encodes CASSLQVVDTQYF.

This clone was observed a single time. J is TRBJ1-6 and V is TRBV9; D call uncertain. The CDR3 has 13 amino acids. With 4 bases removed from V and 8 bases from J, the gap between germline ends came to 10 bases. Per the germline V gene, CDR1 is SGDLS and CDR2 is YYNGEE. The CDR3 is CASSLSSDSPLHF. The CDR3 nucleotides are TGTGCCAGCAGCCTCTCCTCGGATTCACCCCTCCACTTT.

V and J are TRBV10-3 and TRBJ1-3, with 7 bases matching TRBD1. The CDR3 sequence is 16 residues long. Unmatched junction bases numbered 8, after V lost 5 bases and J lost 1 base. CDR1 ENHRY and CDR2 SYGVKD come from the germline V gene. The CDR3 DNA sequence: TGTGCCATCAGTACGGACAGGTTGGGTTCTGGAAACACCATATATTTT. Translating it yields CAISTDRLGSGNTIYF.

This chain links TRBV6-5 with TRBJ1-2; 8 nucleotides line up with TRBD1. The CDR3 is 15 residues long. Trimming at V came to 6 bases and at J to 7 bases, leaving 13 bases not matched to a gene. CDR1 and CDR2 (germline): MNHEY, SVGAGI. The CDR3 loop is CASRGQGRALAGYTF. The CDR3 DNA is TGTGCCAGCAGAGGACAGGGTAGGGCCCTCGCTGGCTACACCTTC.

This chain connects TRBV7-2 to TRBJ2-5; 7 bases fit TRBD1. This CDR3 is 11 amino acids long. The germline V gene has CDR1 SGHTA and CDR2 FQGNSA. V lost 5 bases, J lost 9 bases, and 3 bases stayed unmatched. The CDR3 DNA reads TGTGCCAGCAGCCTACAGGGGCCCCAGTACTTC. Amino acid sequence: CASSLQGPQYF.

The rearrangement uses TRBV10-3 and TRBJ1-1; possible D gene TRBD1, 5 bases. Trimming took 5 bases from V and 1 from J, leaving 11 bases between them. CDR3 length: 14 residues. CDR1 is ENHRY, CDR2 SYGVKD, per germline. The CDR3 reads CAISKTGGNTEAFF. The CDR3 DNA sequence: TGTGCCATCAGTAAGACCGGGGGGAACACTGAAGCTTTCTTT.

The chain has TRBV7-2 and TRBJ1-1; 10 nucleotides line up with TRBD1. J gave up 4 bases and V 5 bases, and 16 bases lay outside the gene matches. Germline values: CDR1 SGHTA, CDR2 FQGNSA. CDR3 size: 18 residues. The CDR3: CASSLMPWTGGKSTEAFF. Written as DNA, the CDR3 is TGTGCCAGCAGCCTCATGCCCTGGACAGGGGGTAAGAGCACTGAAGCTTTCTTT.

This clone was seen many times. The chain recombines TRBV5-4 with TRBJ2-1; 8 bases match TRBD1. Germline trimming cut 3 bases from V and 7 bases from J; bases unmatched to any gene: 6. Germline loops: CDR1 SGHNT, CDR2 YYREEE (reference sequence). The CDR3 spans 14 residues. CDR3 sequence reads: CASSSTGDLNEQFF. Here the CDR3 DNA reads TGTGCCAGCAGCTCGACAGGGGACTTGAATGAGCAGTTCTTC.

The gene calls are TRBV19 and TRBJ1-5, with 9 bases that match TRBD1. V lost 5 bases and J lost 1; bases outside the gene matches: 9. Germline assignment: CDR1 LNHDA and CDR2 SQIVND (reference sequence). CDR3 length: 17 residues. The CDR3 coding sequence is TGTGCCAGTAGTCCCCGGGACAGGGTGGGGAGCAATCAGCCCCAGCATTTT. Its translation is CASSPRDRVGSNQPQHF.

The chain couples TRBV7-2 to TRBJ2-1, with TRBD2 identical over 8 bases. This CDR3 region has 16 residues. The V gene end was trimmed by 1 base and the J gene end by 8 bases; junction bases not matched to a gene: 10. Germline V gives CDR1 SGHTA, CDR2 FQGNSA. CDR3 in DNA: TGTGCCAGCAGCTTAGTTTCTCGGGGGGGCCGGGATGAGCAGTTCTTC. This encodes CASSLVSRGGRDEQFF.

The chain recombines TRBV10-3 with TRBJ1-2, with D tentatively TRBD1 (5 bases). V was trimmed by 2 bases and J by 7 bases, leaving 11 bases between them. The CDR3 covers 13 residues. Looked up from germline, CDR1 is ENHRY and CDR2 is SYGVKD. The DNA for the CDR3 is TGTGCCATCAGTGAGGGGAGGGACGGTGGCTACACCTTC. It is translated as CAISEGRDGGYTF.

This clone was recorded a few times. This chain connects TRBV4-2 to TRBJ2-1; D might be TRBD2 (6 bases). Looked up from germline, CDR1 is LGHNA and CDR2 is YNFKEQ. Trimming cost V 2 bases and J 0 bases, with 11 bases left between them. The CDR3 contains 16 residues. Written as DNA, the CDR3 is TGTGCCAGCAGCCAACAGCGGGCGAGCTCCTACAATGAGCAGTTCTTC. Its translation: CASSQQRASSYNEQFF.

This clone has only one observation. The chain employs TRBV27 and TRBJ2-5; TRBD2 agrees at 13 bases. After removal of 5 bases from V and 2 bases from J, the junction contained 26 bases not matched to a gene. This CDR3 region has 23 residues. Per germline, CDR1 MNHEY and CDR2 SMNVEV (reference sequence). The CDR3 here is CASSKTTQPFGRTSGGLQETQYF. DNA for the CDR3: TGTGCCAGCAGTAAAACCACCCAGCCATTCGGCAGGACTAGCGGGGGACTTCAAGAGACCCAGTACTTC.

This rearrangement joins TRBV11-2 to TRBJ1-1, with TRBD1 identical over 7 bases. Losses at the gene ends were 5 bases for V and 2 bases for J; bases not matched to a gene: 5. The CDR3 runs to 14 residues. Germline V CDR1 and CDR2: SGHAT, FQNNGV. The CDR3 DNA reads TGTGCCAGCAGCCAGGACAGGCCAAACACTGAAGCTTTCTTT. Translated: CASSQDRPNTEAFF.

V usage is TRBV18 and J usage is TRBJ1-1; 11 bases line up with TRBD1. CDR3 length: 15 amino acids. The trim removed 2 bases at V and 4 bases at J, leaving 3 bases unmatched. Germline V gene lookup returns CDR1 KGHSH and CDR2 LQKENI. CDR3 in amino acids: CASSPWTGGGTEAFF. CDR3 in DNA: TGTGCCAGCTCACCATGGACAGGGGGCGGCACTGAAGCTTTCTTT. The variable domain in full, with the rest retrieved from reference TRBV18 and TRBJ1-1, is NAGVMQNPRHLVRRRGQEARLRCSPMKGHSHVYWYRQLPEEGLKFMVYLQKENIIDESGMPKERFSAEFPKEGPSILRIQQVVRGDSAAYFCASSPWTGGGTEAFFGQGTRLTVV.

This chain links TRBV6-5 with TRBJ1-2; D remains ambiguous. Germline assignment: CDR1 MNHEY and CDR2 SVGAGI. V lost 8 bases and J 3 bases, leaving 13 bases between the germline ends. The CDR3 totals 13 residues. The CDR3 bases are TGTGCCAGCTCCTCGGGGAGAGACTATGGCTACACCTTC. Translated: CASSSGRDYGYTF.

The V and J genes are TRBV6-1 and TRBJ1-6; D ambiguous. Germline V gene data show CDR1 as MNHNS and CDR2 as SASEGT. This CDR3 comprises 12 residues. With 5 bases removed from V and 15 bases from J, the gap between germline ends came to 14 bases. The DNA of the CDR3 is TGTGCCAGCAGTCTACGACCCGGGGACCTCCACTTT. Translated: CASSLRPGDLHF.

The chain links TRBV7-2 to TRBJ2-3, with 10 bases that match TRBD2. Germline trimming cut 3 bases from V and 6 bases from J; bases unmatched to any gene: 9. CDR3 length: 16 residues. Germline CDR1 reads SGHTA; CDR2 reads FQGNSA. The CDR3 loop is CASSLRAGGRADTQYF. CDR3 DNA sequence: TGTGCCAGCAGCTTGCGAGCGGGGGGGCGTGCGGATACGCAGTATTTT.

CDR3 in DNA: TGTGCCAGCAGCTTGAAGGCGGGGAGTCAGACTGAAGCTTTCTTT. Encoded protein: CASSLKAGSQTEAFF. The gene calls are TRBV5-5 and TRBJ1-1; unclear D gene. Germline assignment: CDR1 SGHKS and CDR2 YYEKEE (reference sequence). The CDR3 length is 15 residues. Trimming left V 1 base short and J 5 bases short, with 15 bases between.